This TCR beta chain originates from a study of T cells in Graves' hyperthyroidism and ophthalmopathy. The germline CDR1 and CDR2 sequences are SGHVS and FNYEAQ. Between the trimmed V and J ends, which lost 6 bases and 2 bases, there was a span of 9 bases. CDR3 length: 13 residues. The TCR beta CDR3 regions underwent amplification using RNA transcripts as the source. A set of HTBI primers served as the primers for a first-round RT-PCR of the TCR CDR3. From the multiplex PCR reads, TCRdb called clonotypes with MiXCR, one entry per CDR3 protein. The sample includes about 640,000 distinct CDR3 sequences, around 20% of them seen just once.

The J gene is TRBJ2-3, the V gene TRBV7-6; TRBD1 is a possible D gene (6 bases). Sequencing was done on a sample of blood. The sequence derives from a man aged 25-45 years with Graves' ophthalmopathy. DNA for the CDR3: TGTGCCAGCAGTAGGGACACCACAGATACGCAGTATTTT. This encodes CASSRDTTDTQYF.